This T cell receptor beta chain appears in the sequencing data of a study of T cell responses to AZD1222 COVID-19 vaccine. Germline loops: CDR1 KGHSH, CDR2 LQKENI. The CDR3 is made up of 11 amino acids. The V gene lost 6 bases and the J gene lost 6 bases, with 7 bases spanning the gap. Sequenced by immunoSEQ multiplex PCR; TCRdb stores in-frame clones only, minus some. Among roughly 140,000 clones listed, roughly 88% were seen once. The V and J genes are TRBV18 and TRBJ2-3, with D unresolved. This clonotype was sampled from an adult in good health. Sequenced here: peripheral blood, sampled on day 0 of AZD1222 vaccination. CDR3 sequence: CASSPWDTQYF. CDR3 sequence (DNA): TGTGCCAGCTCCCCTTGGGATACGCAGTATTTT.